The clone carrying this T cell receptor beta chain was counted only a few times. Antigen specificity is unknown. From the RT-PCR reads, TCRdb called clonotypes with MiXCR, one entry per CDR3 protein. The sample holds 500,000 to 600,000 distinct CDR3 sequences, less than 10% seen once. The germline V and J ends were trimmed by 2 bases and 7 bases, with 12 bases remaining between them. The CDR3 totals 15 residues. The source of the sample is a study of response to subunit inactivated influenza vaccine. The study, taken as a whole, reports: The authors put forward the suggestion that each seasonal influenza vaccination may bring in only a limited number of new T cells.

J is TRBJ1-6 and V is TRBV12-3 or TRBV12-4; possible D gene TRBD1, 5 bases. This receptor was taken from a man aged 50 to 69 who received an inactivated influenza vaccine. The sample was PBMCs from blood, taken about 23 months after vaccination. This CDR3 reads CASSLPPTANSPLHF. For the CDR3, the DNA is TGTGCCAGCAGTTTACCCCCGACAGCAAATTCACCCCTCCACTTT.